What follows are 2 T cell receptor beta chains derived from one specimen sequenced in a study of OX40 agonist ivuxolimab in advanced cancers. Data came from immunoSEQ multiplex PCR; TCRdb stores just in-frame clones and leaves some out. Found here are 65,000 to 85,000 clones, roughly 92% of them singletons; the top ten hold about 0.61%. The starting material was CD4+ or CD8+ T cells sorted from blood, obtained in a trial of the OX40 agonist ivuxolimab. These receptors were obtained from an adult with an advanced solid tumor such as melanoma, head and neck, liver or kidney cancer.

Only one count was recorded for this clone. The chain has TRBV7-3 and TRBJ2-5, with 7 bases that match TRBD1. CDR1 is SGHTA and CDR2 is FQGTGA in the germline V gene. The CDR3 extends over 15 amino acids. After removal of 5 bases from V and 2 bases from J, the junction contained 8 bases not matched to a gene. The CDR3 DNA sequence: TGTGCCAGCAGCCAAGGACAGGAGCCTCAAGAGACCCAGTACTTC. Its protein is CASSQGQEPQETQYF.

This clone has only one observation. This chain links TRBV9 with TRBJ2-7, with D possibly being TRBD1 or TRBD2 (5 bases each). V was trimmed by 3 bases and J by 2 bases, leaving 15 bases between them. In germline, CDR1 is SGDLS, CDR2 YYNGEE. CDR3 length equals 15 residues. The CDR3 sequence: CASSAGGGTPYEQYF. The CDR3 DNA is TGTGCCAGCAGCGCCGGTGGGGGTACACCCTACGAGCAGTACTTC.